The 9 T cell receptor beta chains given below trace back to one sample, sequenced in a study of blood T cells in healthy people across ages. It was with a sample-barcoded 5' primer and a J-beta primer mix that a second PCR of roughly 7 to 12 cycles was run. TCRdb fed the 5' RACE reads into MiXCR, producing one record per CDR3 protein. Of 580,000 or so distinct CDR3 sequences listed, less than 60% were seen once; the top ten hold roughly 25%. The sequencing sample was made of blood. The origin of the receptors is a man at least 80 years old in good health.

The chain uses TRBV25-1 and TRBJ2-5; 11 bases fit TRBD2. Germline-derived CDR1 and CDR2 are MGHDK and SYGVNS. V gave up 5 bases and J gave up 5 bases; unmatched junction bases: 10. CDR3 length: 16 residues. Written as DNA, the CDR3 is TGTGCCAGCAGTCGAGATAGCGGGAGGGCCGGGGAGACCCAGTACTTC. This encodes CASSRDSGRAGETQYF.

This clonotype was found once. This sequence joins TRBV10-3 and TRBJ1-5, with 8 positions matching TRBD1. Germline V gene sequence: CDR1 ENHRY, CDR2 SYGVKD. This CDR3 has 14 amino acids. The V gene end was trimmed by 7 bases and the J gene end by 5 bases; junction bases not matched to a gene: 7. CDR3 loop: CAINSDRGDQPQHF. The CDR3 DNA follows: TGTGCCATCAACTCTGACAGGGGTGATCAGCCCCAGCATTTT.

This clonotype occurred a few times. The genes are TRBV7-2 and TRBJ2-5; D gene ambiguous. Per germline, CDR1 SGHTA and CDR2 FQGNSA. V lost 5 bases and J lost 5, with 12 bases in between. The CDR3 runs 13 residues. The CDR3 is CASSPTTVETQYF. The CDR3 DNA sequence: TGTGCCAGCAGCCCTACAACTGTGGAGACCCAGTACTTC.

This chain uses TRBV5-1 with TRBJ1-1; 8 bases line up with TRBD1. V shed 4 bases, J shed 4 bases, and the junction held 12 bases outside the gene matches. The CDR3 extends over 16 amino acids. CDR1 and CDR2 from the germline V gene are SGHRS and YFSETQ. CDR3 residues: CASSPSDRAIGTEAFF. CDR3 sequence (DNA): TGCGCCAGCAGCCCCTCGGACAGGGCTATTGGCACTGAAGCTTTCTTT.

This clonotype was detected a few times. V is TRBV10-3 and J is TRBJ2-7; D ambiguous. CDR3 length: 11 amino acids. The V end was cut by 2 bases, the J end by 2 bases, with 1 base between. Germline CDR1 and CDR2: ENHRY and SYGVKD. In nucleotides, the CDR3 is TGTGCCATCAGTGAGACCTACGAGCAGTACTTC. Translating gives CAISETYEQYF.

A single count supports this clonotype. V is TRBV7-2 and J is TRBJ1-1; TRBD1 matches at 8 bases. Germline V gives CDR1 SGHTA, CDR2 FQGNSA. With V trimmed by 7 bases and J by 5 bases, 6 bases remained unmatched. This CDR3 spans 13 amino acids. The CDR3 nucleotides read TGTGCCAGCATCTTGACAGGGGCTACTGAAGCTTTCTTT. Its translation: CASILTGATEAFF.

The gene calls are TRBV20-1 and TRBJ2-5; the D gene is possibly TRBD1 (6 bases). In germline, CDR1 is DFQATT, CDR2 SNEGSKA (reference sequence). V was trimmed by 0 bases and J by 5 bases, leaving 16 bases between them. This CDR3 contains 15 residues. CDR3 coding DNA: TGCAGTGCTAGAGATAGTGGGGGCCGGAGGGAGACCCAGTACTTC. Amino acids: CSARDSGGRRETQYF.

V is TRBV2 and J is TRBJ2-3; D gene unclear. V dropped 6 bases and J dropped 5 bases, with 9 bases sitting between them. Germline CDR1 is SNHLY and CDR2 is FYNNEI. The CDR3 length is 12 residues. The CDR3 spells CASRLLEDTQYF. The CDR3 nucleotides read TGTGCCAGCAGACTATTGGAAGATACGCAGTATTTT.

This chain joins TRBV28 and TRBJ2-3; no clear D. Deletions cut 6 bases from V and 6 bases from J, with 13 bases between. This CDR3 is 13 amino acids long. Germline CDR1 is MDHEN and CDR2 is SYDVKM. CDR3 loop: CASRPPLGDTQYF. The CDR3 nucleotides are TGTGCCAGCAGGCCACCGCTGGGGGATACGCAGTATTTT.